A single TCR beta chain is shown here with its context. Its antigen is not known. This entry is derived from a study of cytomegalovirus exposure and HLA in healthy donors. Across the study: Both the 120 validation repertoires and the 600 to 750 first-cohort repertoires used the same platform, as reported by a later analysis.

TCRdb keeps only in-frame clones here, not all; method: immunoSEQ multiplex PCR. The profile shows about 200,000 clones, 70% to 85% of them singletons. Findings and limits, study-wide: There were 150 or so TCR beta chains listed as cytomegalovirus-associated. The study found most TCR sequences rare, yet found some public TCRs in many donors. Both high specificity and high sensitivity reportedly marked the classifier's diagnosis of cytomegalovirus status.

Material for sequencing was PBMCs. The receptor comes from a woman aged 25-40 years in good health and CMV-seropositive.

The CDR3 DNA is TGTGCCAGCAGTTGGCCGACTAGCGGGGCTTTCTCCTACGAGCAGTACTTC. Amino acids: CASSWPTSGAFSYEQYF. The chain couples TRBV28 to TRBJ2-7, with 11 bases identical to TRBD2. CDR3 length equals 17 residues. Germline V gene data show CDR1 as MDHEN and CDR2 as SYDVKM. The ends lost 4 bases at V and 0 bases at J; junction bases unmatched: 8.